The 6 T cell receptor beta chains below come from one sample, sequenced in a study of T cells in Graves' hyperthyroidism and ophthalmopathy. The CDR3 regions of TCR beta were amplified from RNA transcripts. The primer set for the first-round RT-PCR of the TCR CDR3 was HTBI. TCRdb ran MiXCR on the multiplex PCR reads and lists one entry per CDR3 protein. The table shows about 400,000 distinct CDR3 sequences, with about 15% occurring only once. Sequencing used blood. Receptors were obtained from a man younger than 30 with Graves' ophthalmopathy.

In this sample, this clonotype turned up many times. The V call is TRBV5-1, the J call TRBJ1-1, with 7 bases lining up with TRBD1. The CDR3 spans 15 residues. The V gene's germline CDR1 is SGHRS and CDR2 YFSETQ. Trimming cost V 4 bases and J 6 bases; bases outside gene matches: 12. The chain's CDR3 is CASSPARGPTSEAFF. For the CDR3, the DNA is TGCGCCAGCAGCCCCGCTAGGGGGCCCACCTCTGAAGCTTTCTTT.

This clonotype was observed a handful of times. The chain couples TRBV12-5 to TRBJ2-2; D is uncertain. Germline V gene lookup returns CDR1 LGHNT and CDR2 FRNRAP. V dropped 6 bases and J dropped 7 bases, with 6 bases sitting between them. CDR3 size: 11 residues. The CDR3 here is CASGSSGELFF. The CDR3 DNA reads TGTGCTAGTGGATCGAGCGGGGAGCTGTTTTTT.

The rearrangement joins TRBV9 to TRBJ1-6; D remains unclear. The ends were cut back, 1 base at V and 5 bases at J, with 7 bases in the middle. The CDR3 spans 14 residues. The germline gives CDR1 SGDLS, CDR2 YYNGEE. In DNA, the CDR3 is TGTGCCAGCAGCGTACAAAGGGATAATTCACCCCTCCACTTT. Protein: CASSVQRDNSPLHF.

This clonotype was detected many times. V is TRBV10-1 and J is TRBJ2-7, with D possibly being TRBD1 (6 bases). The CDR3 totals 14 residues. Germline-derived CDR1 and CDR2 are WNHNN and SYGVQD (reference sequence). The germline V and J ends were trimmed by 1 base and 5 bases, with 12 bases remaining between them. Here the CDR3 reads CASSEYRVTDEQYF. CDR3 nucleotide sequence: TGCGCCAGCAGTGAGTACAGGGTCACGGACGAGCAGTACTTC.

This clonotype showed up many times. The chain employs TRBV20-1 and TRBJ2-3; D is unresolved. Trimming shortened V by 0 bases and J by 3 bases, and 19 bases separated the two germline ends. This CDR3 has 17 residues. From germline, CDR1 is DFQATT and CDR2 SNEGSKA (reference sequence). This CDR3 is CSARDLLFVRSTDTQYF. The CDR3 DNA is TGCAGTGCTAGAGATCTATTATTCGTCAGGTCTACAGATACGCAGTATTTT.

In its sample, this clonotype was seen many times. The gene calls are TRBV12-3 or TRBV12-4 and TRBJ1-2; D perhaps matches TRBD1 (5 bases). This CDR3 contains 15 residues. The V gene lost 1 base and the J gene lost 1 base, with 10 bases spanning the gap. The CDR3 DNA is TGTGCCAGCAGTTTAGGGAGGGGCAATAACTATGGCTACACCTTC. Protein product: CASSLGRGNNYGYTF.